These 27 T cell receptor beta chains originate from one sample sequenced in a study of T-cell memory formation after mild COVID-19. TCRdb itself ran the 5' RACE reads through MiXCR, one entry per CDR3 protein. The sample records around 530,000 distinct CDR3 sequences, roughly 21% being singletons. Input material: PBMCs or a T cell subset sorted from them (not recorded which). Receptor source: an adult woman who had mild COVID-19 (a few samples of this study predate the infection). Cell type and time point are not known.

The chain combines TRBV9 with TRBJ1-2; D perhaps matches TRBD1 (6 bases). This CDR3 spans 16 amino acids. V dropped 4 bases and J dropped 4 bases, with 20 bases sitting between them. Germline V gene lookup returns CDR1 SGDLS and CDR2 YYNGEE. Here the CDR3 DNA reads TGTGCCAGCAGCCCTACCCCCGGGGGCAAGGGCTATGGCTACACCTTC. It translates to CASSPTPGGKGYGYTF.

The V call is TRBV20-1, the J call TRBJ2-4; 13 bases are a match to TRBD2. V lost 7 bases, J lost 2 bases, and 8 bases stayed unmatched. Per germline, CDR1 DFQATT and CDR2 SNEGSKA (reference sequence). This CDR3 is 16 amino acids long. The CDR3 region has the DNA TGCAGTGTCCGTGGGACTAGCGGGATCCCCAAAAACATTCAGTACTTC. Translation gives CSVRGTSGIPKNIQYF.

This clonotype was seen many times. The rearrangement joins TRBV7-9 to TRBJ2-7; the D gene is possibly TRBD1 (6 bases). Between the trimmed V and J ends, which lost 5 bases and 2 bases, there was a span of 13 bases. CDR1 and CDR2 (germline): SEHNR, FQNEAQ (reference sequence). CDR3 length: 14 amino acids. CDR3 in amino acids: CASSRNDRTYEQYF. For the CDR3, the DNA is TGTGCCAGCAGCCGAAACGACAGGACCTACGAGCAGTACTTC. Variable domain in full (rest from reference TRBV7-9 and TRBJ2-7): DTGVSQNPRHKITKRGQNVTFRCDPISEHNRLYWYRQTLGQGPEFLTYFQNEAQLEKSRLLSDRFSAERPKGSFSTLEIQRTEQGDSAMYLCASSRNDRTYEQYFGPGTRLTVT.

The CDR3 sequence: CASSETDYSNQPQHF. The CDR3 region has the DNA TGTGCCAGCAGTGAAACGGATTATAGCAATCAGCCCCAGCATTTT. The chain couples TRBV2 to TRBJ1-5; D not certain. Trimming took off 2 bases at V and 0 bases at J, with 8 bases between the two ends. CDR3 length: 15 amino acids. The germline gives CDR1 SNHLY, CDR2 FYNNEI.

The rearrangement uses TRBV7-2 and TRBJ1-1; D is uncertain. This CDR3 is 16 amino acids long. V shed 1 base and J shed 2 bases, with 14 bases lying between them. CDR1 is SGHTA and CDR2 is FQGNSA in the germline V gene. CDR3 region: CASSLGVWGGNTEAFF. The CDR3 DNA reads TGTGCCAGCAGCTTAGGGGTTTGGGGAGGAAACACTGAAGCTTTCTTT.

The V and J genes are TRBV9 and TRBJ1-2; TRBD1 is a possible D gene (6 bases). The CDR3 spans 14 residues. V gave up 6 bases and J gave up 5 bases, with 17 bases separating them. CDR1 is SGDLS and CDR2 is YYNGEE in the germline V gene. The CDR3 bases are TGTGCCAGCAAAGGGTCCGGGACAACTTATGGCTACACCTTC. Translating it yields CASKGSGTTYGYTF.

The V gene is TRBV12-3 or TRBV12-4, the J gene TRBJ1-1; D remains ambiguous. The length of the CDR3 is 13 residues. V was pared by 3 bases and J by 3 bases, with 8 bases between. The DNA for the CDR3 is TGTGCCAGCAGTTTTTATGTGGACACTGAAGCTTTCTTT. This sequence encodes CASSFYVDTEAFF.

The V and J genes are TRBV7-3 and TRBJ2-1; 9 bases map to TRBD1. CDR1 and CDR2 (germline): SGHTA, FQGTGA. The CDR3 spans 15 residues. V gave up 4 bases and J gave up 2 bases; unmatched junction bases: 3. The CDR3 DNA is TGTGCCAGCAGCTACGACAGGGGGGCCTACAATGAGCAGTTCTTC. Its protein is CASSYDRGAYNEQFF.

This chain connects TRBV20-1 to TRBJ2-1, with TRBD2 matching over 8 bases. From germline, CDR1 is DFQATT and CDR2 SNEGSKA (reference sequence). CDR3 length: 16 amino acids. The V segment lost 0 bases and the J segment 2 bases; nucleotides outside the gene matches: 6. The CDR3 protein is CSARDWAGGPYNEQFF. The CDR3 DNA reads TGCAGTGCTAGAGATTGGGCGGGGGGCCCCTACAATGAGCAGTTCTTC.

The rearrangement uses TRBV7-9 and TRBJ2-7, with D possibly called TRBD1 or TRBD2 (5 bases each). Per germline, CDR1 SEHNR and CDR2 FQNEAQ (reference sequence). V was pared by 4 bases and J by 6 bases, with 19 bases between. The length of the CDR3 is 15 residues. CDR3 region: CASSSPGTGWIEQYF. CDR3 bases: TGTGCCAGCAGCTCCCCCGGGACGGGTTGGATCGAGCAGTACTTC.

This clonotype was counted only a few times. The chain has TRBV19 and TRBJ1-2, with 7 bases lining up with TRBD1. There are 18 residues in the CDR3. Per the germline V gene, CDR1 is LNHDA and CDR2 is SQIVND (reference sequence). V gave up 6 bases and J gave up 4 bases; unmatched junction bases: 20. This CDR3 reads CASSTETPNRGLRYGYTF. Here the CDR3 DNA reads TGTGCCAGTAGCACAGAGACTCCGAACAGGGGCCTCCGCTATGGCTACACCTTC.

The CDR3 DNA reads as TGTGCCAGCATCAAGGCAGCAGGAGATGAGCAGTTCTTC. Translation: CASIKAAGDEQFF. V usage is TRBV7-9 and J usage is TRBJ2-1; D ambiguous. The CDR3 is 13 residues long. Per germline, CDR1 SEHNR and CDR2 FQNEAQ (reference sequence). Between the trimmed V and J ends, which lost 7 bases and 8 bases, there was a span of 15 bases.

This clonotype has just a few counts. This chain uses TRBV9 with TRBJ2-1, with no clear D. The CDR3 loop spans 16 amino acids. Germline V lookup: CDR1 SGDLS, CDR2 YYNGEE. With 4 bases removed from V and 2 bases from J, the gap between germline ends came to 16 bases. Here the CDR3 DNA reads TGTGCCAGCAGCCAGACGCGTGACTTGGCCTACAATGAGCAGTTCTTC. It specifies CASSQTRDLAYNEQFF. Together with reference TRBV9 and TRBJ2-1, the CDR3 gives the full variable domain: DSGVTQTPKHLITATGQRVTLRCSPRSGDLSVYWYQQSLDQGLQFLIQYYNGEERAKGNILERFSAQQFPDLHSELNLSSLELGDSALYFCASSQTRDLAYNEQFFGPGTRLTVL.

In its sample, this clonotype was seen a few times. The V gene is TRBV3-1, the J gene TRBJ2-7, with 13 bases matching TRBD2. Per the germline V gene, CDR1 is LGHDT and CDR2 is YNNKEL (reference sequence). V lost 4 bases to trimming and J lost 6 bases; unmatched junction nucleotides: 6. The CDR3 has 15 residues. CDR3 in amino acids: CASSPGTSGVSEQYF. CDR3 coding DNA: TGTGCCAGCAGCCCCGGGACTAGCGGGGTTAGCGAGCAGTACTTC.

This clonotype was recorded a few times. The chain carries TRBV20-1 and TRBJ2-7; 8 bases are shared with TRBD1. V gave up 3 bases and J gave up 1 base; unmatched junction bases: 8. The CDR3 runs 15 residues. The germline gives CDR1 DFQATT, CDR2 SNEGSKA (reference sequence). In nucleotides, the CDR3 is TGCAGTGCTAGGACAGACAGGGGTGAGTCCTACGAGCAGTACTTC. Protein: CSARTDRGESYEQYF.

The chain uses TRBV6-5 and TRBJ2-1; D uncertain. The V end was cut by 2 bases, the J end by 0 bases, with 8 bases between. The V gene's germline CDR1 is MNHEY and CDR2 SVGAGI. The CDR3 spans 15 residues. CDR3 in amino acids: CASSYGSNSYNEQFF. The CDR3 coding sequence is TGTGCCAGCAGTTACGGCAGCAACTCCTACAATGAGCAGTTCTTC.

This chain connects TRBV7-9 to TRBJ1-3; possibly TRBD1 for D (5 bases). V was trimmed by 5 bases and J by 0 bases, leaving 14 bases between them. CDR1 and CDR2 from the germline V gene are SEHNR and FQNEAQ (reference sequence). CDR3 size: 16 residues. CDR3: CASSTSWGSSGNTIYF. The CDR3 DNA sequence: TGTGCCAGCAGCACCAGTTGGGGGAGCTCTGGAAACACCATATATTTT.

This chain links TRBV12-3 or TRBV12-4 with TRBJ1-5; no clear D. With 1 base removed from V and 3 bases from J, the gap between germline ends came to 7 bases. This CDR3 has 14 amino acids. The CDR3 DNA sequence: TGTGCCAGCAGTTTAGGGCGGGTCAATCAGCCCCAGCATTTT. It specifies CASSLGRVNQPQHF.

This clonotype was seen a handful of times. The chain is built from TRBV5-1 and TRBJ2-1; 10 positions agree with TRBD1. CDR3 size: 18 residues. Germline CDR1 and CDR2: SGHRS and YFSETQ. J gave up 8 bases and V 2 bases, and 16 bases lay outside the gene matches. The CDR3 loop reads CASSFQTSGQGLHYEQFF. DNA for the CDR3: TGCGCCAGCAGCTTTCAGACTTCGGGACAGGGGTTACATTATGAGCAGTTCTTC.

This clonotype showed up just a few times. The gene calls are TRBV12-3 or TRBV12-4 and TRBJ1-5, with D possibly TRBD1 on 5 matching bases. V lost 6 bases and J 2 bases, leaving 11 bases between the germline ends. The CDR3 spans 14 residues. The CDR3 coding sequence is TGTGCCAGCAGCCGAGGACAACGCAATCAGCCCCAGCATTTT. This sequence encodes CASSRGQRNQPQHF.

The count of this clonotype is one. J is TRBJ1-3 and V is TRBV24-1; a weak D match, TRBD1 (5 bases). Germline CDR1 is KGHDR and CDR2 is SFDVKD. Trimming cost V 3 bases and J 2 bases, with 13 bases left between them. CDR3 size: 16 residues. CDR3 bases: TGTGCCACCAGTGATCACCGGGGGGGAGCTGGAAACACCATATATTTT. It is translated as CATSDHRGGAGNTIYF.

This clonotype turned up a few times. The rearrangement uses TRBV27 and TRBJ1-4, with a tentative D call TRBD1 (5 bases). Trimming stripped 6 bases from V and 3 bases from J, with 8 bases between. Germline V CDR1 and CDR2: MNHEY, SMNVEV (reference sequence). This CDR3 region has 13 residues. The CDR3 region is CASRGTANEKLFF. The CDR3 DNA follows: TGTGCCAGCAGGGGGACGGCTAATGAAAAACTGTTTTTT.

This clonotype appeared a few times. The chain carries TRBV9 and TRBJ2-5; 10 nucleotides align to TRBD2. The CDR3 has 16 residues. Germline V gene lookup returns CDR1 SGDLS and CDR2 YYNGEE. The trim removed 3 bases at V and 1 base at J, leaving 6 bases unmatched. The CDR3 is CASSERLAGLQETQYF. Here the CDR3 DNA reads TGTGCCAGCAGCGAAAGACTAGCGGGCCTCCAAGAGACCCAGTACTTC.

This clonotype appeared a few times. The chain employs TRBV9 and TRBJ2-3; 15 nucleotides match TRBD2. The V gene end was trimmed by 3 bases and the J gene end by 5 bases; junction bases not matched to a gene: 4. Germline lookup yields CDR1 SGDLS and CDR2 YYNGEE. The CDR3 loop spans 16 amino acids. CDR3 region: CASSARTSGGGDTQYF. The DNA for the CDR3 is TGTGCCAGCAGCGCTCGGACTAGCGGGGGGGGAGATACGCAGTATTTT.

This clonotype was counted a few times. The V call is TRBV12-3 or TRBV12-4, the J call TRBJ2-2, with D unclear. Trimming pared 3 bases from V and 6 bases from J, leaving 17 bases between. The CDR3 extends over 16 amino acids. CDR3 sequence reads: CASSLALVAVSGELFF. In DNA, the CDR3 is TGTGCCAGCAGTTTGGCTCTTGTGGCGGTTTCCGGGGAGCTGTTTTTT.

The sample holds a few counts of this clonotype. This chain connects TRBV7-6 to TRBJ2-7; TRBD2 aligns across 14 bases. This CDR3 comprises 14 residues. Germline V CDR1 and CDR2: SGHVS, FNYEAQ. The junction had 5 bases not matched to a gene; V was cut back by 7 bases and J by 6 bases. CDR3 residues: CASTGLAGAIEQYF. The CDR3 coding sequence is TGTGCCAGCACGGGACTAGCGGGAGCAATCGAGCAGTACTTC.

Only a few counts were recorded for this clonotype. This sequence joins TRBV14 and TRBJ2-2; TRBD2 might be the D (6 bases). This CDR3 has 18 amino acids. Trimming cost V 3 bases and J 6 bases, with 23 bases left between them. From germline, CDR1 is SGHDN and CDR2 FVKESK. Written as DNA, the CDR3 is TGTGCCAGCAGCCAGTTACCCAGGACTACTAGTCGCCCCGGGGAGCTGTTTTTT. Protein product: CASSQLPRTTSRPGELFF.